The present T cell receptor (beta chain) was sequenced within a study of OX40 agonist ivuxolimab in advanced cancers. The overall study: Patients took ivuxolimab, an agonistic anti-OX40 (CD134) antibody. Overall study results and limits: On average, a greater number of expanded clones characterised CD8+ T cells relative to CD4+.

J was trimmed by 7 bases and V by 8 bases; bases with no gene match: 19. The CDR3 sequence is 17 residues long. The germline V gene has CDR1 MDHEN and CDR2 SYDVKM. Comments on this clone: Its specificity is unknown.

Data came from immunoSEQ multiplex PCR; TCRdb stores just in-frame clones and leaves some out. Here the sample spans over 35,000 clones, about 85% being singletons. The TCR comes from an adult with an advanced solid tumor such as melanoma, head and neck, liver or kidney cancer. V usage is TRBV28 and J usage is TRBJ2-1, with TRBD2 matching 8 bases. The sample consisted of CD4+ or CD8+ T cells sorted from blood, taken in a trial of the OX40 agonist ivuxolimab. In nucleotides, the CDR3 is TGTGCCAGCGTCCCTGGGGTACTAGCGGCTCTTGGGAATGAGCAGTTCTTC. Translated, it gives CASVPGVLAALGNEQFF.